These 2 T cell receptor beta chains were all obtained from the same sample, sequenced in a study of OX40 agonist ivuxolimab in advanced cancers. Using immunoSEQ multiplex PCR, the repertoire was profiled, and TCRdb retains in-frame clones only, with some absent. The sample shows tens of thousands of clones, 88% of them seen only once. Specimen: CD4+ or CD8+ T cells sorted from blood, collected in a trial of the OX40 agonist ivuxolimab. These receptors all come from an adult with an advanced solid tumor such as melanoma, head and neck, liver or kidney cancer.

V and J are TRBV7-7 and TRBJ2-5; D remains unclear. The CDR3 length is 14 residues. V lost 1 base and J 1 base, leaving 7 bases between the germline ends. CDR1 SSHAT and CDR2 FNYEAQ come from the germline V gene (reference sequence). In DNA, the CDR3 is TGTGCCAGCAGCTTAGAGTTGACCCAAGAGACCCAGTACTTC. This codes for CASSLELTQETQYF.

This sequence joins TRBV2 and TRBJ2-2, with D unresolved. Germline CDR1 reads SNHLY; CDR2 reads FYNNEI. Trimming left V 7 bases short and J 0 bases short, with 12 bases between. CDR3 length: 15 residues. CDR3 DNA: TGTGCCAGCAATTCTGGATTCGCGAACACCGGGGAGCTGTTTTTT. It encodes CASNSGFANTGELFF.